This T cell receptor beta chain derives from a study of blood T cell repertoires in COVID-19. The overall study: Material from acute and convalescent COVID-19 was sourced from the United States, Italy and Spain. PBMCs, B-cell-depleted T cells, or T cells were the source of the cDNA or gDNA that made up the material.

CDR1 is SGHRS, CDR2 YFSETQ, per germline. Deletions cut 4 bases from V and 4 bases from J, with 14 bases between. The CDR3 loop spans 14 amino acids. Authors' methods: By means of reference gene primer amplification, nucleated cell counts were estimated. Sequencing used immunoSEQ multiplex PCR; TCRdb keeps in-frame clones, though not all of them. V and J calls plus clone size are reproduced from that table; the DNA served to infer D and trimming. The sample shows roughly 220,000 clones, 84% of them seen only once. This clonotype was obtained from an older woman who had recovered from COVID-19. The chain carries TRBV5-1 and TRBJ2-5; D perhaps matches TRBD1 (6 bases). The sample taken for sequencing was peripheral blood. CDR3 residues: CASSEGRGGETQYF. Here the CDR3 DNA reads TGCGCCAGCAGCGAGGGGAGAGGGGGAGAGACCCAGTACTTC.